This T cell receptor beta chain was sequenced for a study of cytomegalovirus exposure and HLA in healthy donors. Study findings and constraints: A previous analysis found most TCR beta V segments productive roughly 87% or roughly 30% of the time. Most of the CMV-associated TCR beta chains (in a later analysis) appeared to be HLA-restricted. Specificity of a few CMV-associated chains for CMV antigens was verified in vitro. In most subjects, TCR beta sequences reportedly gave accurate predictions of HLA-A and HLA-B alleles.

The PCR contained 60 Vbeta and 13 Jbeta primers. Libraries were prepared by immunoSEQ multiplex PCR; TCRdb keeps only in-frame clonotypes and omits some of them. Among around 200,000 clones listed, 65% to 80% were seen once. In this sample, this clone turned up a few times. Its antigen is not identified. Losses at the gene ends were 4 bases for V and 6 bases for J; bases not matched to a gene: 12. Germline assignment: CDR1 SGHDT and CDR2 YYEEEE. The CDR3 has 16 residues. Sequences were obtained from PBMCs. The chain carries TRBV5-6 and TRBJ1-2; 10 nucleotides agree with TRBD1. The clonotype was recovered from a man aged 35-49 years in good health and CMV-seronegative. CDR3 coding DNA: TGTGCCAGCAGCGGGCTTCGGGACAGGGGAGTTGATGGCTACACCTTC. As protein: CASSGLRDRGVDGYTF. The variable domain in full, completed from reference TRBV5-6 and TRBJ1-2, reads DAGVTQSPTHLIKTRGQQVTLRCSPKSGHDTVSWYQQALGQGPQFIFQYYEEEERQRGNFPDRFSGHQFPNYSSELNVNALLLGDSALYLCASSGLRDRGVDGYTFGSGTRLTVV.